Sequencing of this T cell receptor (beta chain) was carried out in a study of cytomegalovirus exposure and HLA in healthy donors. With 60 Vbeta and 13 Jbeta primers, the PCR was carried out. This table comes from immunoSEQ multiplex PCR, and its TCRdb copy is limited to in-frame clones, with some not included. The sample shows fewer than 250,000 clones, around 79% of them seen only once. Germline V CDR1 and CDR2: KGHSH, LQKENI. The CDR3 loop spans 15 amino acids. The V gene end was trimmed by 6 bases and the J gene end by 7 bases; junction bases not matched to a gene: 12. This clone was recorded a few times.

The sequencing sample was made of PBMCs. This chain uses TRBV18 with TRBJ1-2; 9 nucleotides align to TRBD1. This receptor was identified in a male donor in good health and CMV-seronegative. The CDR3 loop reads CASSGTPGQGSGYTF. The CDR3 nucleotides are TGTGCCAGCTCGGGAACCCCGGGACAGGGATCTGGCTACACCTTC.